This TCR beta chain was sequenced in a study of OX40 agonist ivuxolimab in advanced cancers. With 5 bases removed from V and 5 bases from J, the gap between germline ends came to 15 bases. CDR1 and CDR2 (germline): LNHDA, SQIVND (reference sequence). There are 15 residues in the CDR3. Produced via immunoSEQ multiplex PCR; TCRdb's table is partial and in-frame only. Among some 150,000 clones, roughly 91% were seen once, and the ten largest hold more than 1%. The TCR sequence derives from an adult with an advanced solid tumor such as melanoma, head and neck, liver or kidney cancer. V and J are TRBV19 and TRBJ1-4; perhaps TRBD1 as D (6 bases). This sample comprised CD4+ or CD8+ T cells sorted from blood, obtained in a trial of the OX40 agonist ivuxolimab. The CDR3 DNA is TGTGCCAGTAGTCCTCCCGGGACATTAAATGAAAAACTGTTTTTT. This gives the protein CASSPPGTLNEKLFF.